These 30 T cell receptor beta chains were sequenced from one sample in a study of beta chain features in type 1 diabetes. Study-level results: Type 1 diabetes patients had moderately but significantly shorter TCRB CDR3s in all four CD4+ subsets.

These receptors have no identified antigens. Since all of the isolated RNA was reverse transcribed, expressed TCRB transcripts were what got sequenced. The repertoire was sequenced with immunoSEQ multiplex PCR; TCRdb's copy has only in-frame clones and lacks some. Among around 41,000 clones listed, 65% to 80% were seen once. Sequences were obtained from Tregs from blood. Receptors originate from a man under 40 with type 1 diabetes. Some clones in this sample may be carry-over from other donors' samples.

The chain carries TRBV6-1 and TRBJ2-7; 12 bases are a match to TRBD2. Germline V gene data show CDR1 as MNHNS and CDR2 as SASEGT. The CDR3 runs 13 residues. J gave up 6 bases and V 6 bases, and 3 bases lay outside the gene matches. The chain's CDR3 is CASRWTSGVEQYF. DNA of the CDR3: TGTGCCAGCAGGTGGACTAGCGGGGTCGAGCAGTACTTC.

CDR3 in amino acids: CASSSAGDPYEQYF. DNA of the CDR3: TGTGCCAGCAGCTCCGCGGGGGACCCCTACGAGCAGTACTTC. V gene TRBV2 combines with J gene TRBJ2-7; the match to TRBD2 covers 7 bases. V lost 6 bases and J lost 2; bases outside the gene matches: 7. This CDR3 has 14 residues. The germline CDR1 and CDR2 sequences are SNHLY and FYNNEI.

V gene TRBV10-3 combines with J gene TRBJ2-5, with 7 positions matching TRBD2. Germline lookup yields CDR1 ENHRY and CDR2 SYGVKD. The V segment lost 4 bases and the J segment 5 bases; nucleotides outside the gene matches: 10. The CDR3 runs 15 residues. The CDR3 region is CAISGATSRSETQYF. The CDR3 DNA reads TGTGCCATCAGTGGGGCGACTAGCCGCTCCGAGACCCAGTACTTC.

CDR3 protein: CASSLEETGGVYGYTF. The CDR3 region has the DNA TGCGCCAGCAGCTTGGAAGAGACAGGGGGGGTCTATGGCTACACCTTC. This chain uses TRBV5-1 with TRBJ1-2; 9 bases match TRBD1. After removal of 0 bases from V and 4 bases from J, the junction contained 7 bases not matched to a gene. Germline values: CDR1 SGHRS, CDR2 YFSETQ. The CDR3 is 16 residues long.

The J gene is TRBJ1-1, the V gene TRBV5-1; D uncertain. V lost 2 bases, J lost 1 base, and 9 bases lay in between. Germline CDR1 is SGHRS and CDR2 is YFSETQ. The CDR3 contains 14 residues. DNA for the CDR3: TGCGCCAGCAGCTTTCAAGAGGCGAACACTGAAGCTTTCTTT. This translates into CASSFQEANTEAFF. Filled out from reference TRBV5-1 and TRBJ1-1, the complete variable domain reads KAGVTQTPRYLIKTRGQQVTLSCSPISGHRSVSWYQQTPGQGLQFLFEYFSETQRNKGNFPGRFSGRQFSNSRSEMNVSTLELGDSALYLCASSFQEANTEAFFGQGTRLTVV.

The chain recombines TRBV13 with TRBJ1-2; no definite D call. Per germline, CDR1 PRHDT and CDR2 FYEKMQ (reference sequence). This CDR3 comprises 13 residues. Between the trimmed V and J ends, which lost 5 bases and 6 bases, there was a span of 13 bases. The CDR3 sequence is CASSIKGVDGYTF. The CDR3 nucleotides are TGTGCCAGCAGCATAAAGGGAGTTGATGGCTACACCTTC. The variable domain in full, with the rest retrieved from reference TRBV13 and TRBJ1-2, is AAGVIQSPRHLIKEKRETATLKCYPIPRHDTVYWYQQGPGQDPQFLISFYEKMQSDKGSIPDRFSAQQFSDYHSELNMSSLELGDSALYFCASSIKGVDGYTFGSGTRLTVV.

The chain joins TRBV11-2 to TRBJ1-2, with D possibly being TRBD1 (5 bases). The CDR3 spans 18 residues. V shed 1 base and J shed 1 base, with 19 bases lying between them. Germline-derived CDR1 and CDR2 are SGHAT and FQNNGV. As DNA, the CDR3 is TGTGCCAGCAGCTTAGCCCCTTCCCAGGGAACTCATAACTATGGCTACACCTTC. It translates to CASSLAPSQGTHNYGYTF.

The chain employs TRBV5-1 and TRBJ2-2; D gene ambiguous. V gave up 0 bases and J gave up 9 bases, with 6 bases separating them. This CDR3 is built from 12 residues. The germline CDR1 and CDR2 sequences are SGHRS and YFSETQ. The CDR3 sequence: CASSLASRELFF. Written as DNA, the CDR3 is TGCGCCAGCAGCTTGGCCTCCCGGGAGCTGTTTTTT.

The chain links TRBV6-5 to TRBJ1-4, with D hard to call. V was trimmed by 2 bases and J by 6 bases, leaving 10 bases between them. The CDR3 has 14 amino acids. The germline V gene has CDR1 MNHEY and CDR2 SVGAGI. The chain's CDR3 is CASSYSRRYEKLFF. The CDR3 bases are TGTGCCAGCAGTTACAGCCGTCGCTATGAAAAACTGTTTTTT.

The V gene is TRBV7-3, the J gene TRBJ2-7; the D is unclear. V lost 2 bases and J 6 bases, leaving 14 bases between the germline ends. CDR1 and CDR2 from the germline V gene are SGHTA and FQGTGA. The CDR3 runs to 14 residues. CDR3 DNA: TGTGCCAGCAGCTTAGGGCCAACGTTGGGCGAGCAGTACTTC. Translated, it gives CASSLGPTLGEQYF.

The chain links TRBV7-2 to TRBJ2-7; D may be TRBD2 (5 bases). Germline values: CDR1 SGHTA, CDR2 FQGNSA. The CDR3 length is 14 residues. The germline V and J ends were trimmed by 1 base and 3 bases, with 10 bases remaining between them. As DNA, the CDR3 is TGTGCCAGCAGCTTAGGGGGTCGGGGCTACGAGCAGTACTTC. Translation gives CASSLGGRGYEQYF.

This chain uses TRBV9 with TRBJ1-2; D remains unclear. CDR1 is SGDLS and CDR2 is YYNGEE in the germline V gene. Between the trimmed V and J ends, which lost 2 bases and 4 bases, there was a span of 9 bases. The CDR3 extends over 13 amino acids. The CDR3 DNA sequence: TGTGCCAGCAGCGTCGGGAGGGTCTATGGCTACACCTTC. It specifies CASSVGRVYGYTF.

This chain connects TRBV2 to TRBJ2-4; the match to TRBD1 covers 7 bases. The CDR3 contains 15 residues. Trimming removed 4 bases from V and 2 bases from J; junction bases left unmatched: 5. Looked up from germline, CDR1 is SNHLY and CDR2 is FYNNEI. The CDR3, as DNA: TGTGCCAGCAGTGGGGCAGGGGGTTCCAAAAACATTCAGTACTTC. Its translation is CASSGAGGSKNIQYF.

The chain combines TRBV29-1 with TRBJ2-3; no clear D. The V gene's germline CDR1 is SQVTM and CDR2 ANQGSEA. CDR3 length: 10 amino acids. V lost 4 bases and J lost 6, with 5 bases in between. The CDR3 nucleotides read TGCAGCGTTGCGGAGGATACGCAGTATTTT. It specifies CSVAEDTQYF.

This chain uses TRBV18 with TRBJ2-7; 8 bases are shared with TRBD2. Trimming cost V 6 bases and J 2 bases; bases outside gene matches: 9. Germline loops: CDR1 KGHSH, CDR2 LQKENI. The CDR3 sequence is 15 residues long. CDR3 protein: CASSPAGGSTYEQYF. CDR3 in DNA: TGTGCCAGCTCCCCCGCGGGGGGCTCGACCTACGAGCAGTACTTC.

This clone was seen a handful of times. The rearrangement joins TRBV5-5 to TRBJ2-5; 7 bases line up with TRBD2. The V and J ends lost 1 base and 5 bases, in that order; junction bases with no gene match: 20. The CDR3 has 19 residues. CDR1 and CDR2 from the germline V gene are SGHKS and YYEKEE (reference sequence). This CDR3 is CASSLLYAGRRGTGETQYF. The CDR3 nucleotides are TGTGCCAGCAGCTTGCTGTATGCCGGGCGGCGGGGGACCGGGGAGACCCAGTACTTC.

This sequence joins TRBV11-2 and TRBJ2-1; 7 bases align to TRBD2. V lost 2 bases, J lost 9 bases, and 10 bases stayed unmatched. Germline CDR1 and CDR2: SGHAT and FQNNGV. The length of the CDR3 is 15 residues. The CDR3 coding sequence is TGTGCCAGCAGCTTATGGGAGGGAGGGTACGTTGAGCAGTTCTTC. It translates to CASSLWEGGYVEQFF.

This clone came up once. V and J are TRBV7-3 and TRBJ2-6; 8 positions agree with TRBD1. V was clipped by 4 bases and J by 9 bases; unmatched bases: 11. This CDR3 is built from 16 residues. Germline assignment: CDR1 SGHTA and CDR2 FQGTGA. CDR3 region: CASSSSSGGGINVLTF. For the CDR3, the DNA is TGTGCCAGCAGCTCCAGTTCAGGGGGCGGTATCAACGTCCTGACTTTC.

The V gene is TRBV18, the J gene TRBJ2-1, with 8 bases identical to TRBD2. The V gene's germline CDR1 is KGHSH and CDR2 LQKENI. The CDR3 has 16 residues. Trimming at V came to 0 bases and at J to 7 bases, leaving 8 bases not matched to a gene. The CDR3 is CASSPPLAGGKNEQFF. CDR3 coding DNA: TGTGCCAGCTCACCACCCTTGGCGGGGGGTAAGAATGAGCAGTTCTTC. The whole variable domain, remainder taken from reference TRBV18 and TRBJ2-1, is NAGVMQNPRHLVRRRGQEARLRCSPMKGHSHVYWYRQLPEEGLKFMVYLQKENIIDESGMPKERFSAEFPKEGPSILRIQQVVRGDSAAYFCASSPPLAGGKNEQFFGPGTRLTVL.

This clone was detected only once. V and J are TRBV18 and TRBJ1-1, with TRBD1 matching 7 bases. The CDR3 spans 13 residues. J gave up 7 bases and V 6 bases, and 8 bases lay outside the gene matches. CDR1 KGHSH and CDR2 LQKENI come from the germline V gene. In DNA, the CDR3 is TGTGCCAGCTCGCCGGGACAGCAAATTGAAGCTTTCTTT. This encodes CASSPGQQIEAFF.

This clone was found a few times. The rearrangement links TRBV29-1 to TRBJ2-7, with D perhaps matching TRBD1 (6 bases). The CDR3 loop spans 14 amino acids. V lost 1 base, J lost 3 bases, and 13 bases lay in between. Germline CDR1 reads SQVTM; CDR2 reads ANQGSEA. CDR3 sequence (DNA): TGCAGCGTTGAAGTTCCGCAACAGGGCTACGAGCAGTACTTC. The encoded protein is CSVEVPQQGYEQYF.

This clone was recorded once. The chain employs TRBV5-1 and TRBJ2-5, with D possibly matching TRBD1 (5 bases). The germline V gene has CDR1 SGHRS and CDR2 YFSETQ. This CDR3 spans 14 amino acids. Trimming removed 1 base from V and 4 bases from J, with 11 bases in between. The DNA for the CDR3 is TGCGCCAGCAGCTTGATTCAGGGTAGAGAGACCCAGTACTTC. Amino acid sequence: CASSLIQGRETQYF.

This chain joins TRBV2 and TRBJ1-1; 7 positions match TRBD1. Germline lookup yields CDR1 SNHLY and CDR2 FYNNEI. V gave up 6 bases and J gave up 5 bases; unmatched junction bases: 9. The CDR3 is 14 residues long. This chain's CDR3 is CASSQQTTGTEAFF. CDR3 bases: TGTGCCAGCAGCCAACAGACGACAGGGACTGAAGCTTTCTTT.

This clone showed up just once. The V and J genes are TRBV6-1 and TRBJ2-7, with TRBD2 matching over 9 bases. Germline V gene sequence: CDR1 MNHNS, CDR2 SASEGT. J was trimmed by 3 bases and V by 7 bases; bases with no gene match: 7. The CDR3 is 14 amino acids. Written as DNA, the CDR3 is TGTGCCAGCAAACAAGCGGGGGGCTACTACGAGCAGTACTTC. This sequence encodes CASKQAGGYYEQYF.

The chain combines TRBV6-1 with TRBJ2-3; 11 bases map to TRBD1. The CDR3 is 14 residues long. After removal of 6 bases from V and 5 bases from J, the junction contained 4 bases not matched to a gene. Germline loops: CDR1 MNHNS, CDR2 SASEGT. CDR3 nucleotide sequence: TGTGCCAGCAGCGGACAGGGGGCCGGAGATACGCAGTATTTT. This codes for CASSGQGAGDTQYF.

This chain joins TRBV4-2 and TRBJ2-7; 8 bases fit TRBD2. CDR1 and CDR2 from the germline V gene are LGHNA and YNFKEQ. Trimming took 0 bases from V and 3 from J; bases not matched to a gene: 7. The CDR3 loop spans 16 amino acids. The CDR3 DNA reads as TGTGCCAGCAGCCAAGATTGGAGCGGGGGCTTCTACGAGCAGTACTTC. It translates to CASSQDWSGGFYEQYF.

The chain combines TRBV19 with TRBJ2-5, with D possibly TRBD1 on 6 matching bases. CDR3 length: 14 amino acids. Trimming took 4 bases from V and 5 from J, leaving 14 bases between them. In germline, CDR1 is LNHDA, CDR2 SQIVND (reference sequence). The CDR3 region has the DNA TGTGCCAGTAGTAGGACAGTTTCCGAGGAGACCCAGTACTTC. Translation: CASSRTVSEETQYF. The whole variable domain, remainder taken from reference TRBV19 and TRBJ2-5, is DGGITQSPKYLFRKEGQNVTLSCEQNLNHDAMYWYRQDPGQGLRLIYYSQIVNDFQKGDIAEGYSVSREKKESFPLTVTSAQKNPTAFYLCASSRTVSEETQYFGPGTRLLVL.

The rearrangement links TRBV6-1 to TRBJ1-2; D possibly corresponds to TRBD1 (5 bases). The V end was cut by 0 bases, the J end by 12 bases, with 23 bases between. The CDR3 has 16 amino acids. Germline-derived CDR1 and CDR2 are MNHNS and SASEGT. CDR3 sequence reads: CASSEAWGREVAMDTF. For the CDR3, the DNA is TGTGCCAGCAGTGAAGCCTGGGGACGGGAGGTGGCTATGGACACCTTC.

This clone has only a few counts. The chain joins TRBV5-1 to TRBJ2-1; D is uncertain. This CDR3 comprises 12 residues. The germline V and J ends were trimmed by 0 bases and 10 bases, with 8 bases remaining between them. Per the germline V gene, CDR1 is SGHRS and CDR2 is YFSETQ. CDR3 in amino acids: CASSLERWEQFF. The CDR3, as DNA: TGCGCCAGCAGCTTGGAGCGTTGGGAGCAGTTCTTC. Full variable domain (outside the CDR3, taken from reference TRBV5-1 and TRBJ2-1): KAGVTQTPRYLIKTRGQQVTLSCSPISGHRSVSWYQQTPGQGLQFLFEYFSETQRNKGNFPGRFSGRQFSNSRSEMNVSTLELGDSALYLCASSLERWEQFFGPGTRLTVL.

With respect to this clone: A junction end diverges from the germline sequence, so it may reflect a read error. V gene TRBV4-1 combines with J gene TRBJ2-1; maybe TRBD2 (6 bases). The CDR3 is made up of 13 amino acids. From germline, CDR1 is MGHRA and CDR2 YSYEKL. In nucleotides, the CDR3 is TGCGCCAGCAGCCAAGAATTGGGGGGAGGTCGAGTCTTC. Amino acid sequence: CASSQELGGGRVF.